This T cell receptor (beta chain) was identified in a study of a mutant IDH1 vaccine in newly diagnosed glioma (dated by TCRdb to the early 2020s). In the study overall: Vaccination was initiated 4-6 weeks after radiotherapy alone, or concurrently with temozolomide cycles in the chemotherapy-containing groups. Six visits were used for peripheral blood collection: V03 (baseline), V05, V07, V10, V12 and V13. Of the roughly 34 treated patients, roughly 60% were male and 37.5% were female, and a mean age of approximately 40 years was recorded. Before enrollment, most patients had been given radiochemotherapy with temozolomide as standard therapy, while the rest had received either radiotherapy alone or temozolomide alone. For exploratory analyses, longitudinal TCRB deep sequencing was carried out in about 25 treated patients wherever samples were available. Visit V12 was the week-35 safety follow-up and visit V13 was the week-47 end of study. Findings and caveats that apply to the study as a whole: Selection of PBMC samples for TCRB deep sequencing was based on availability. Pseudoprogression appeared unrelated to alterations in the top peripheral T cell clonotypes detected by TCRB sequencing. Across multiple MHC alleles, vaccine-induced immune responses were seen in nearly 95% of patients. According to the authors, sample limitations meant that analyses of patient blood samples could not be reproduced.

Based on the germline V gene (reference sequence), the CDR1 and CDR2 sequences are DFQATT and SNEGSKA. Germline trimming amounts to 5 bases on V and 6 bases on J, with 4 as the count of junction bases outside the gene matches. The CDR3 measures 11 amino acids from cysteine to phenylalanine. The DNA shown is the 33-base CDR3, in frame from base 1. Receptor amplification or capture employed the immunoSEQ multiplex PCR assay. The hsTCRB Kit was used according to the manufacturer's protocol to amplify rearranged TCR beta chain sequences. Sequencing of TCRB libraries was carried out on an Illumina MiSeq. Turning to the authors' computational methods: Demultiplexing, trimming and gene mapping were performed with the kit vendor's proprietary platform. TCRdb's version of the immuneACCESS table is confined to in-frame rearrangements and falls short of the full clone set. An unresolved V gene accounts for under half of the shortfall where checked; the remainder is of unknown origin. That table furnishes V, J and clone size, whereas the DNA furnished D and trimming. Here the sample has fewer than 35,000 clones; over 60% occur a single time. In total, the top ten clones hold just over 7.5% of the sample.

What the time point label conveys for this sample: week 35, safety follow-up. Each vaccine dose, consisting of 300 ug of a 20-mer mutant IDH1 peptide in Montanide, was administered subcutaneously with topical imiquimod. Patients were given eight vaccinations, in weeks 1, 3, 5, 7, 11, 15, 19 and 23, which matched visits V03 through V10. Donors had newly diagnosed WHO grade 3 or 4 IDH1-mutant astrocytomas with loss of nuclear ATRX. The samples were drawn from NOA16, a multicentre, single-arm, open-label phase I trial in Germany that tested a mutant IDH1 peptide vaccine in humans for the first time. The DNeasy Blood and Tissue Kit was used to extract genomic DNA from EDTA blood for TCRB sequencing. In regard to this clone: The antigen this receptor binds is unknown. Base quality data are lacking; no much larger clone is found one base away.

The rearrangement joined TRBV20-1 to TRBJ2-7; TRBD2 matches 7 bases in the middle. The sequence derives from a man aged 45-60 years with glioma. The starting material was PBMCs, obtained from a glioma patient whose treatment included an IDH1 peptide vaccine. The DNA is TGCAGTGCTGATGGGAGGGCCGAGCAGTACTTC. Its amino acids are CSADGRAEQYF.